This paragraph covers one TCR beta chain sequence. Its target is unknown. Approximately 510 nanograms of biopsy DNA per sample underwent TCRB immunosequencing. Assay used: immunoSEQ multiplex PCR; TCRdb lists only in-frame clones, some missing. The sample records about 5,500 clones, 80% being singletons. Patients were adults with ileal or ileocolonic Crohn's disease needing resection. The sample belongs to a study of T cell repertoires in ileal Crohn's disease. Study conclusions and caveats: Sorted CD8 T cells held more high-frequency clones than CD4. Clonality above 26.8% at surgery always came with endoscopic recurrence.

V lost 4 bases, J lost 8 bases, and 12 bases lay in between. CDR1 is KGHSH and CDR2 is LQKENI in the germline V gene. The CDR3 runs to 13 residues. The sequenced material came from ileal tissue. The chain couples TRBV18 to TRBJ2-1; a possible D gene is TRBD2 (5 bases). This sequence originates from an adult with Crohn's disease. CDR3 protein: CASSQNTGDEQFF. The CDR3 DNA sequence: TGTGCCAGCTCACAGAACACCGGGGATGAGCAGTTCTTC.